Presented here are 29 T cell receptor beta chains from one specimen sequenced in a study of cytomegalovirus exposure and HLA in healthy donors. Amplification used 60 Vbeta primers and 13 Jbeta primers. Method: immunoSEQ multiplex PCR; TCRdb's copy keeps in-frame clones and lacks some. The data hold fewer than 200,000 clones, with under 80% observed a single time. The sequencing sample was made of PBMCs. Source of these receptors: a man aged 35-49 years in good health and CMV-seronegative.

This sequence joins TRBV6-6 and TRBJ1-1; D unresolved. Germline CDR1 reads MNHNY; CDR2 reads SVGAGI (reference sequence). Trimming took off 1 base at V and 8 bases at J, with 8 bases between the two ends. The CDR3 runs to 12 residues. CDR3 in DNA: TGTGCCAGCAGTTACTTACAAATAGAAGCTTTCTTT. Translation gives CASSYLQIEAFF.

This clone was seen only a few times. The chain links TRBV28 to TRBJ1-1; unclear D gene. From germline, CDR1 is MDHEN and CDR2 SYDVKM. The V gene lost 2 bases and the J gene lost 6 bases, with 19 bases spanning the gap. This CDR3 is built from 16 residues. As DNA, the CDR3 is TGTGCCAGCAGTTTAAGCCCGGGAGGGCTCTTAGCTGAAGCTTTCTTT. Amino acids: CASSLSPGGLLAEAFF.

The rearrangement links TRBV12-5 to TRBJ1-1, with D hard to call. This CDR3 spans 17 amino acids. Per germline, CDR1 LGHNT and CDR2 FRNRAP. The V and J ends lost 3 bases and 0 bases respectively, with 17 bases between them. The CDR3 nucleotides read TGTGCTAGTGGTTTAAGGGTAGCGTCAGGATTGAACACTGAAGCTTTCTTT. The encoded protein is CASGLRVASGLNTEAFF.

V usage is TRBV6-1 and J usage is TRBJ1-5, with D perhaps matching TRBD1 (6 bases). The CDR3 is 15 amino acids. From germline, CDR1 is MNHNS and CDR2 SASEGT. Between the trimmed V and J ends, which lost 6 bases and 6 bases, there was a span of 18 bases. As DNA, the CDR3 is TGTGCCAGCAGCCGATCCCCACAGGGTAGTCAGCCCCAGCATTTT. Its translation is CASSRSPQGSQPQHF.

J is TRBJ2-7 and V is TRBV5-5; possibly TRBD2 for D (6 bases). The length of the CDR3 is 12 residues. V dropped 4 bases and J dropped 12 bases, with 17 bases sitting between them. The germline V gene has CDR1 SGHKS and CDR2 YYEKEE (reference sequence). The CDR3 reads CASSRGANFGYF. CDR3 nucleotides: TGTGCCAGCAGCCGCGGGGCAAACTTTGGGTACTTC.

This clone has a single count. This chain links TRBV4-1 with TRBJ2-3; 15 positions match TRBD2. From germline, CDR1 is MGHRA and CDR2 YSYEKL. The CDR3 is made up of 19 amino acids. Germline trimming cut 0 bases from V and 3 bases from J; bases unmatched to any gene: 7. The DNA of the CDR3 is TGCGCCAGCAGCCAAGAATTTGGACTAGCGGGGGGGCGGACAGATACGCAGTATTTT. Encoded protein: CASSQEFGLAGGRTDTQYF.

The chain has TRBV11-3 and TRBJ2-5; TRBD2 matches at 7 bases. From germline, CDR1 is SGHNT and CDR2 YENEEA. This CDR3 is built from 15 residues. The junction had 6 bases not matched to a gene; V was cut back by 3 bases and J by 2 bases. The CDR3 nucleotides are TGTGCCAGCAGCTTTGGTGCGGGGGAACAAGAGACCCAGTACTTC. It translates to CASSFGAGEQETQYF.

This chain connects TRBV25-1 to TRBJ2-3; tentatively, D is TRBD1 (5 bases). The CDR3 covers 13 residues. Germline V lookup: CDR1 MGHDK, CDR2 SYGVNS. Deletions cut 2 bases from V and 7 bases from J, with 10 bases between. Here the CDR3 DNA reads TGTGCCAGCAGTGAAGGGGCATCATATACGCAGTATTTT. It specifies CASSEGASYTQYF.

The chain links TRBV28 to TRBJ2-3, with TRBD2 matching over 8 bases. Germline V gene lookup returns CDR1 MDHEN and CDR2 SYDVKM. There are 15 residues in the CDR3. Trimming removed 6 bases from V and 0 bases from J; junction bases left unmatched: 5. The DNA of the CDR3 is TGTGCCAGCAGACGGGGACTAGGCAGCACAGATACGCAGTATTTT. Translating gives CASRRGLGSTDTQYF.

Regarding this clone: This specimen includes other DNA sequences encoding the same CDR3. The rearrangement joins TRBV7-9 to TRBJ1-5; D is unclear. Between the trimmed V and J ends, which lost 3 bases and 7 bases, there was a span of 7 bases. The CDR3 extends over 12 amino acids. Germline V gene data show CDR1 as SEHNR and CDR2 as FQNEAQ (reference sequence). For the CDR3, the DNA is TGTGCCAGCAGCTTTGAGGGACAGCCCCAGCATTTT. Protein product: CASSFEGQPQHF.

The chain joins TRBV13 to TRBJ1-1; D might be TRBD1 (5 bases). V was shortened by 7 bases and J by 3 bases, with 15 bases between the two germline ends. Germline values: CDR1 PRHDT, CDR2 FYEKMQ (reference sequence). The CDR3 has 14 amino acids. The chain's CDR3 is CASTVGGLDTEAFF. The CDR3 DNA reads as TGTGCCAGCACTGTCGGGGGGTTGGACACTGAAGCTTTCTTT.

This clone was found a few times. V and J are TRBV7-2 and TRBJ1-2; 9 bases fit TRBD1. V dropped 1 base and J dropped 7; count of bases not matched to a gene: 4. Germline V gene lookup returns CDR1 SGHTA and CDR2 FQGNSA. This CDR3 region has 14 residues. The CDR3 is CASSLGDRAAGYTF. For the CDR3, the DNA is TGTGCCAGCAGCTTAGGGGACAGGGCCGCTGGCTACACCTTC.

About this clone itself: Other DNA sequences in the same sample also yield this CDR3. The rearrangement joins TRBV6-5 to TRBJ1-5; a weak D match, TRBD1 (5 bases). The V and J ends lost 3 bases and 4 bases respectively, with 10 bases between them. CDR3 length equals 14 residues. Germline V lookup: CDR1 MNHEY, CDR2 SVGAGI. CDR3 sequence (DNA): TGTGCCAGCAGTTATGGAGCAGGGAATCAGCCCCAGCATTTT. It translates to CASSYGAGNQPQHF.

The chain is built from TRBV7-9 and TRBJ1-4; a weak D match, TRBD1 (5 bases). CDR3 length equals 14 residues. Deletions cut 5 bases from V and 8 bases from J, with 15 bases between. From germline, CDR1 is SEHNR and CDR2 FQNEAQ (reference sequence). For the CDR3, the DNA is TGTGCCAGCAGCCCGCGACAGAGCGCGGAAAAACTGTTTTTT. It specifies CASSPRQSAEKLFF.

The count of this clone is one. A read error may produce the germline difference seen at one junction end. The rearrangement joins TRBV5-4 to TRBJ2-7; 7 nucleotides match TRBD1. The germline V gene encodes CDR1 SGHNT and CDR2 YYREEE (reference sequence). This CDR3 spans 12 amino acids. The CDR3 region is CASSFGITGARF. The CDR3 region has the DNA TGTGCCAGCAGCTTTGGGATCACAGGGGCCCGATTC.

This sequence joins TRBV28 and TRBJ1-1; D remains unclear. CDR1 and CDR2 from the germline V gene are MDHEN and SYDVKM. V lost 2 bases, J lost 7 bases, and 14 bases lay in between. The CDR3 has 14 amino acids. The CDR3 nucleotides are TGTGCCAGCAGTTTAGCGACTAGGGAGGTTGAAGCTTTCTTT. It codes for CASSLATREVEAFF.

The chain uses TRBV21-1 and TRBJ1-2; the table's D call, TRBD1, was not checked against the DNA. TRBV21-1 represents a pseudogene. CDR3 length equals 16 residues. The CDR3: CASSEPLAPGLGGYTF. In nucleotides, the CDR3 is TGTGCCAGCAGCGAACCCTTAGCTCCAGGGCTAGGCGGCTACACCTTC.

The chain combines TRBV5-4 with TRBJ1-1; the match to TRBD1 covers 9 bases. Germline-derived CDR1 and CDR2 are SGHNT and YYREEE (reference sequence). The V and J ends lost 8 bases and 0 bases, in that order; junction bases with no gene match: 2. This CDR3 comprises 13 residues. CDR3 sequence (DNA): TGTGCCAGTACAGGGGGCCTGAACACTGAAGCTTTCTTT. This codes for CASTGGLNTEAFF.

The CDR3 here is CAISGDSRGSYNEQFF. DNA for the CDR3: TGTGCCATCAGTGGGGACTCGCGAGGCTCCTACAATGAGCAGTTCTTC. The V and J genes are TRBV10-3 and TRBJ2-1, with D tentatively TRBD2 (6 bases). The CDR3 sequence is 16 residues long. Per the germline V gene, CDR1 is ENHRY and CDR2 is SYGVKD. Trimming removed 4 bases from V and 0 bases from J, with 13 bases in between.

Notes on this clone: The same CDR3 arises from other DNA sequences in this sample as well. Written as DNA, the CDR3 is TGTGCCAGCAGCGGACAGGGCTATGGCTACACCTTC. It yields the protein CASSGQGYGYTF. V and J are TRBV6-5 and TRBJ1-2; 8 nucleotides match TRBD1. Germline V lookup: CDR1 MNHEY, CDR2 SVGAGI. This CDR3 comprises 12 residues. After removal of 6 bases from V and 4 bases from J, the junction contained 1 base not matched to a gene.

The chain is built from TRBV6-5 and TRBJ2-7; TRBD1 matches 10 bases. Germline CDR1 and CDR2: MNHEY and SVGAGI. The CDR3 sequence is 16 residues long. The V gene end was trimmed by 0 bases and the J gene end by 4 bases; junction bases not matched to a gene: 6. The CDR3 bases are TGTGCCAGCAGTTACTCGGGACAGGGGATCCCTTACGAGCAGTACTTC. Encoded protein: CASSYSGQGIPYEQYF.

V gene TRBV18 combines with J gene TRBJ2-7; 8 bases are shared with TRBD1. The CDR3 contains 17 residues. Germline CDR1 KGHSH, CDR2 LQKENI. The ends lost 3 bases at V and 1 base at J; junction bases unmatched: 11. CDR3 nucleotides: TGTGCCAGCTCACCTCAGATCCAGGACAGGGTATCCTACGAGCAGTACTTC. Translated: CASSPQIQDRVSYEQYF.

This chain links TRBV5-6 with TRBJ2-3; possible D gene TRBD1, 5 bases. Germline V gene data show CDR1 as SGHDT and CDR2 as YYEEEE. Trimming removed 1 base at V and 4 bases at J, with 16 bases between. The CDR3 is made up of 16 amino acids. CDR3 loop: CASSLKGVSIADTQYF. The CDR3 DNA reads as TGTGCCAGCAGCTTGAAAGGGGTTAGTATCGCAGATACGCAGTATTTT.

V is TRBV9 and J is TRBJ2-1; 11 bases fit TRBD1. The trim removed 1 base at V and 5 bases at J, leaving 2 bases unmatched. CDR1 and CDR2 (germline): SGDLS, YYNGEE. The CDR3 contains 15 residues. For the CDR3, the DNA is TGTGCCAGCAGCGTACCGGGACAGGGGGACAATGAGCAGTTCTTC. This translates into CASSVPGQGDNEQFF.

The V call is TRBV18, the J call TRBJ1-1; 7 nucleotides align to TRBD1. This CDR3 region has 15 residues. Germline assignment: CDR1 KGHSH and CDR2 LQKENI. J lost 0 bases, V lost 10 bases, and 11 bases had no gene match. The CDR3 reads CATEDRVRMNTEAFF. The CDR3 bases are TGTGCCACCGAAGACAGGGTGCGGATGAACACTGAAGCTTTCTTT.

The chain links TRBV5-1 to TRBJ2-1; D not certain. The V and J ends lost 0 bases and 3 bases respectively, with 4 bases between them. The CDR3 loop spans 13 amino acids. Germline V gene sequence: CDR1 SGHRS, CDR2 YFSETQ. The CDR3 bases are TGCGCCAGCAGCTTGGACAGCTACAATGAGCAGTTCTTC. Translation: CASSLDSYNEQFF.

The chain carries TRBV9 and TRBJ2-2, with D perhaps matching TRBD2 (5 bases). The CDR3 loop spans 16 amino acids. Trimming cost V 3 bases and J 3 bases, with 15 bases left between them. CDR1 is SGDLS, CDR2 YYNGEE, per germline. In DNA, the CDR3 is TGTGCCAGCAGCGCCCACTGGGTTAGCGACACCGGGGAGCTGTTTTTT. Protein product: CASSAHWVSDTGELFF.

V and J are TRBV28 and TRBJ2-3; possibly TRBD1 for D (6 bases). The CDR3 spans 14 residues. V was clipped by 3 bases and J by 4 bases, with 11 bases between them. Germline V lookup: CDR1 MDHEN, CDR2 SYDVKM. CDR3 region: CASSFGRGADTQYF. The CDR3 DNA reads as TGTGCCAGCAGTTTCGGCAGGGGCGCAGATACGCAGTATTTT.

Concerning this clone itself: Other DNA variants within this sample encode the same CDR3. The V gene is TRBV5-1, the J gene TRBJ2-5; TRBD2 matches at 9 bases. The CDR3 spans 14 residues. The V gene end was trimmed by 10 bases and the J gene end by 2 bases; junction bases not matched to a gene: 9. Germline assignment: CDR1 SGHRS and CDR2 YFSETQ. This CDR3 reads CASGLAGSQETQYF. The CDR3 DNA follows: TGCGCCTCGGGGCTAGCGGGGAGTCAAGAGACCCAGTACTTC. Supplemented by reference TRBV5-1 and TRBJ2-5, the full variable domain reads KAGVTQTPRYLIKTRGQQVTLSCSPISGHRSVSWYQQTPGQGLQFLFEYFSETQRNKGNFPGRFSGRQFSNSRSEMNVSTLELGDSALYLCASGLAGSQETQYFGPGTRLLVL.